Below are 8 T cell receptor beta chains sequenced from a single sample in a study of beta chain features in type 1 diabetes. Study observations and caveats: There was a moderate but significant shortening of TCRB CDR3s in all four CD4+ subsets of Type 1 diabetes patients.

These receptors' antigens are unknown. The entirety of the isolated RNA underwent reverse transcription, so expressed TCRB transcripts were sequenced. The repertoire was sequenced with immunoSEQ multiplex PCR; TCRdb's copy has only in-frame clones and lacks some. The sample has 40,000 to 60,000 clones; 55% to 70% are singletons. The source material was stem cell memory CD4+ T cells from blood. Source of these receptors: a woman aged 30 to 39 with type 1 diabetes.

This clone turned up a few times. This sequence joins TRBV7-9 and TRBJ2-7; 7 positions match TRBD1. There are 14 residues in the CDR3. V gave up 4 bases and J gave up 3 bases; unmatched junction bases: 6. The germline gives CDR1 SEHNR, CDR2 FQNEAQ (reference sequence). The CDR3 is CASSSPGQHYEQYF. In DNA form, the CDR3 reads TGTGCCAGCAGCTCTCCGGGACAGCACTACGAGCAGTACTTC.

The chain carries TRBV20-1 and TRBJ1-1; D gene ambiguous. Germline-derived CDR1 and CDR2 are DFQATT and SNEGSKA (reference sequence). This CDR3 comprises 8 residues. The CDR3: CTPTPAFF. The CDR3 nucleotides are TGCACTCCCACTCCAGCTTTCTTT.

The V call is TRBV6-6, the J call TRBJ1-5, with 12 bases identical to TRBD1. J gave up 5 bases and V 5 bases, and 7 bases lay outside the gene matches. Germline V gene lookup returns CDR1 MNHNY and CDR2 SVGAGI (reference sequence). The CDR3 consists of 16 residues. Here the CDR3 reads CASSPVGTGGHQPQHF. Written as DNA, the CDR3 is TGTGCCAGCAGTCCCGTCGGGACAGGGGGCCATCAGCCCCAGCATTTT.

In its sample, this clone was seen a few times. V is TRBV29-1 and J is TRBJ1-4; a possible D gene is TRBD1 (6 bases). This CDR3 region has 14 residues. From germline, CDR1 is SQVTM and CDR2 ANQGSEA. Trimming left V 0 bases short and J 8 bases short, with 13 bases between. The CDR3 loop is CSVEENRAGEKLFF. CDR3 in DNA: TGCAGCGTTGAAGAGAACAGGGCGGGCGAAAAACTGTTTTTT.

This chain joins TRBV28 and TRBJ2-1; weak D call: TRBD2 (6 bases). CDR1 is MDHEN, CDR2 SYDVKM, per germline. The CDR3 spans 14 residues. Trimming removed 4 bases at V and 3 bases at J, with 10 bases between. CDR3 DNA sequence: TGTGCCAGCAGTTCCCCTAGCGTCTACAATGAGCAGTTCTTC. It specifies CASSSPSVYNEQFF.

This clone was recorded a few times. V and J are TRBV4-2 and TRBJ1-4; TRBD1 agrees at 9 bases. This CDR3 has 17 amino acids. Germline CDR1 and CDR2: LGHNA and YNFKEQ. V was pared by 7 bases and J by 3 bases, with 12 bases of the junction left unmatched. The chain's CDR3 is CASTPGGTGSANEKLFF. For the CDR3, the DNA is TGTGCCAGCACCCCTGGTGGGACAGGGTCTGCTAATGAAAAACTGTTTTTT.

As DNA, the CDR3 is TGTGCCAGCAGCTCCTCGTCGGACGACAGGGGAGATACGCAGTATTTT. It encodes CASSSSSDDRGDTQYF. The chain carries TRBV5-6 and TRBJ2-3, with 8 bases lining up with TRBD1. Germline V gives CDR1 SGHDT, CDR2 YYEEEE. The CDR3 length is 16 residues. The junction had 11 bases not matched to a gene; V was cut back by 3 bases and J by 5 bases.

This rearrangement joins TRBV5-1 to TRBJ2-1; 13 bases match TRBD2. Trimming at V came to 5 bases and at J to 9 bases, leaving 11 bases not matched to a gene. Germline V gives CDR1 SGHRS, CDR2 YFSETQ. CDR3 length: 16 amino acids. Written as DNA, the CDR3 is TGCGCCAGCAGAGAGAGTACTAGCGGGAGGGCCGGTGAGCAGTTCTTC. This sequence encodes CASRESTSGRAGEQFF.